Described below is a single TCR beta chain sequence and its context. Its recognized antigen is unknown. No base-level quality is on record; no much larger clone is a single base apart. The data originate from a study of blood T cell repertoires in COVID-19 (dated by TCRdb to the early 2020s). Regarding the study in general: Collaborator samples came from the United States, Italy and Spain and covered acute and convalescent phases of COVID-19. The prospective study material was composed of cDNA or gDNA derived from T cells, B-cell-depleted T cells, or PBMCs. Subjects who had been exposed to COVID-19, were actively infected with it, or had recovered from it provided the deeply sampled blood TCRbeta repertoires that made up the dataset. The repertoires were released in a freely available public database meant as a resource for research on the immune response to SARS-CoV-2. The samples were drawn from two sources: the first 160 participants of the ongoing ImmuneRACE study, and over 1,000 subjects contributed by 6 global collaborators. Nearly every sample came with metadata listing a de-identified subject ID, COVID-19 status, age in years and sex. Where available, HLA class I and class II types were obtained from metadata supplied by the sample provider rather than from assay-based typing. Points the paper makes about the study in general: The amount of clinical and demographic metadata varied by source and participant and was provided uncurated.

The CDR3 runs 15 residues from the cysteine to the phenylalanine. Only CDR3 DNA is held: 45 bases, read in frame from base 1. The junction shows trimming of 3 bases on V and 5 bases on J, plus 16 bases between the germline ends. From the germline V gene (reference sequence), CDR1 is SEHNR and CDR2 is FQNEAQ. The immunoSEQ Assay, a bias-controlled multiplex PCR, was used to amplify TCRbeta CDR3 regions from genomic DNA. On the study's bioinformatics: Nucleated cell counts per sample were estimated from amplification of reference gene primers within the assay. To quantify the absolute abundance of each unique TCRbeta CDR3 rearrangement, sequence reads were collapsed and filtered. For each sample, productive Simpson clonality was calculated by taking the square root of Simpson's diversity index across productive rearrangements. In its TCRdb copy, this immuneACCESS table keeps in-frame sequences only and misses some clones. Where compared with another copy, unresolved V genes explain less than half of these, and the others have no known cause. V, J and clone size are taken as reported in that table, and D and trimming were inferred from the DNA itself. For this sample there are around 220,000 clones; approximately 80% appear just once. The ten largest make up 4% to 4.5% of the sample.

Collaborating institutions collected whole blood in K2EDTA tubes following their own protocols. For TCRbeta analysis, collaborators shipped samples as frozen whole blood, isolated PBMCs, or DNA extracted from either of those sample types. This sequence was found in a woman aged 40 to 49 with active or convalescent COVID-19. The sample taken for sequencing was peripheral blood. The chain is assembled from TRBV7-9 and TRBJ1-2; the D gene identity is not certain. The CDR3 region has the sequence CASSFAEGGGYGYTF. The nucleotide sequence reads TGTGCCAGCAGCTTTGCCGAGGGTGGCGGGTATGGCTACACCTTC.